These T cell receptor beta chains were read from a single sample in a study of T-cell reconstitution after alpha-beta-depleted transplantation in children. TCRdb ran MiXCR on the PCR reads and lists one entry per CDR3 protein. The sample carries around 200,000 distinct CDR3 sequences, approximately 10% recorded once. This sample comprised PBMCs from the stem cell graft donor, obtained from the stem cell graft. The receptors come from a human donor who donated a stem cell graft to a child with acute lymphoblastic leukemia. CDR3s include the opening cysteine and the closing phenylalanine or tryptophan. Fields, in order: V gene, D gene, clone size, J gene, CDR3 length, CDR3 protein, CDR3 DNA. The D gene is left open where the match is weak. A clone size is listed for some rows: how often the clone was seen (once, few, many), or a class if it is expanded.

V: TRBV11-1
D: -
size: many
J: TRBJ1-1
length: 14
CDR3: CASSDSGGMTEAFF
DNA: TGTGCCAGCAGCGACAGTGGGGGTATGACTGAAGCTTTCTTT

V: TRBV3-1
D: -
size: few
J: TRBJ2-1
length: 16
CDR3: CASSQLDSSSYNEQFF
DNA: TGTGCCAGCAGCCAACTAGACAGTAGCTCCTACAATGAGCAGTTCTTC

V: TRBV29-1
D: -
size: many
J: TRBJ2-2
length: 15
CDR3: CSVGGRAANTGELFF
DNA: TGCAGTGTGGGGGGCAGGGCCGCGAACACCGGGGAGCTGTTTTTT

V: TRBV9
D: -
size: few
J: TRBJ2-2
length: 15
CDR3: CASTQLGEGTGELFF
DNA: TGTGCCAGCACCCAACTTGGTGAAGGCACCGGGGAGCTGTTTTTT

V: TRBV7-2
D: -
size: many
J: TRBJ2-3
length: 17
CDR3: CASSTKWATGSTDTQYF
DNA: TGTGCCAGCAGCACCAAGTGGGCGACAGGTAGCACAGATACGCAGTATTTT

V: TRBV12-3/TRBV12-4
D: -
size: -
J: TRBJ1-2
length: 11
CDR3: CASSLYGGNTF
DNA: TGTGCCAGCAGTTTATACGGGGGAAACACCTTC

V: TRBV7-9
D: TRBD1
size: few
J: TRBJ2-7
length: 15
CDR3: CASRQTGTGSYEQYF
DNA: TGTGCCAGCAGACAAACCGGGACAGGGTCCTACGAGCAGTACTTC

V: TRBV4-2
D: -
size: few
J: TRBJ1-1
length: 14
CDR3: CASSQEVVRGLAFF
DNA: TGTGCCAGCAGCCAAGAGGTGGTACGGGGGTTGGCTTTCTTT

V: TRBV19
D: TRBD1
size: -
J: TRBJ2-7
length: 15
CDR3: CASSRDSLGEYEQYF
DNA: TGTGCCAGTAGTCGGGACAGCCTAGGCGAGTACGAGCAGTACTTC

V: TRBV5-5
D: TRBD1
size: -
J: TRBJ2-3
length: 15
CDR3: CASSLGTGETDTQYF
DNA: TGTGCCAGCAGCTTGGGGACAGGGGAAACAGATACGCAGTATTTT

V: TRBV24-1
D: TRBD1
size: -
J: TRBJ1-5
length: 16
CDR3: CATSDPDRGWDQPQHF
DNA: TGTGCCACCAGTGATCCGGACAGGGGCTGGGATCAGCCCCAGCATTTT

V: TRBV12-3/TRBV12-4
D: -
size: few
J: TRBJ2-3
length: 15
CDR3: CASSYDGLGTDTQYF
DNA: TGTGCCAGCAGTTATGACGGACTCGGCACAGATACGCAGTATTTT

V: TRBV6-1
D: TRBD1
size: many
J: TRBJ2-1
length: 16
CDR3: CASSDQGGALYNEQFF
DNA: TGTGCCAGCAGTGACCAAGGGGGCGCGCTCTACAATGAGCAGTTCTTC

V: TRBV6-1
D: -
size: few
J: TRBJ1-5
length: 16
CDR3: CASSTLAGLDGQPQHF
DNA: TGTGCCAGCAGCACCCTCGCTGGGCTCGACGGTCAGCCCCAGCATTTT

V: TRBV2
D: -
size: many
J: TRBJ2-3
length: 14
CDR3: CASTPETFADTQYF
DNA: TGTGCCAGTACCCCTGAGACATTTGCAGATACGCAGTATTTT

V: TRBV5-1
D: -
size: few
J: TRBJ1-1
length: 15
CDR3: CASSLVGLRNTEAFF
DNA: TGCGCCAGCAGCTTGGTAGGTCTAAGGAACACTGAAGCTTTCTTT

V: TRBV3-1
D: TRBD1
size: many
J: TRBJ2-7
length: 13
CDR3: CASSRGQYYEQYF
DNA: TGTGCCAGCAGCAGGGGACAGTACTACGAGCAGTACTTC

V: TRBV20-1
D: -
size: few
J: TRBJ1-1
length: 14
CDR3: CSARDPTLNTEAFF
DNA: TGCAGTGCTAGAGACCCCACTCTGAACACTGAAGCTTTCTTT

V: TRBV7-9
D: TRBD2
size: -
J: TRBJ2-1
length: 15
CDR3: CASSQTSGDPHEQFF
DNA: TGTGCCAGCAGCCAAACTAGCGGGGACCCCCATGAGCAGTTCTTC

V: TRBV29-1
D: -
size: -
J: TRBJ1-1
length: 13
CDR3: CSVEESGNTEAFF
DNA: TGCAGCGTTGAAGAGTCCGGGAACACTGAAGCTTTCTTT